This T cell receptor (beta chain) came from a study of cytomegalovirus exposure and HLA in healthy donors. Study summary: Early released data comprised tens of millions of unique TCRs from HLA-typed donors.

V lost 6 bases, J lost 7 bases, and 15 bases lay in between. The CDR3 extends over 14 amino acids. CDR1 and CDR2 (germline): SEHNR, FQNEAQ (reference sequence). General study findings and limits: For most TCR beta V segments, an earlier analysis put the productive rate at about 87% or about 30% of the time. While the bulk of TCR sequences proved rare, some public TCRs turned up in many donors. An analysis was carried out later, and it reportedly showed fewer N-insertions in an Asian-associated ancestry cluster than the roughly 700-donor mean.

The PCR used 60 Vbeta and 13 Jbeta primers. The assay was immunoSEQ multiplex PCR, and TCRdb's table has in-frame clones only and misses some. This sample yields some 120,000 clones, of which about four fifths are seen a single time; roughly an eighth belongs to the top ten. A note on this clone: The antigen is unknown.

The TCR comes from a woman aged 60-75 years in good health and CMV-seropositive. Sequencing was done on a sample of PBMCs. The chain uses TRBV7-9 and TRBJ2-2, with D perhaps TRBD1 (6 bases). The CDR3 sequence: CASRTGLLSGELFF. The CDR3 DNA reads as TGTGCCAGCAGGACAGGCCTTTTGAGCGGGGAGCTGTTTTTT.